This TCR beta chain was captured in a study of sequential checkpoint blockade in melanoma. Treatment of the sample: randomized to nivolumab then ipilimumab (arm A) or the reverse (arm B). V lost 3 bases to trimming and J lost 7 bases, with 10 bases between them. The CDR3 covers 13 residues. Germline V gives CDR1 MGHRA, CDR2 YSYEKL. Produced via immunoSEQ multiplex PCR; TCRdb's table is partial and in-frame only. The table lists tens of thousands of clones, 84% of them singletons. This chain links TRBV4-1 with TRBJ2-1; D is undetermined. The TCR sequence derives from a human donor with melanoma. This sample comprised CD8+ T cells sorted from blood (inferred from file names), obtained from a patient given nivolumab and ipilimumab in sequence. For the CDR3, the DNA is TGCGCCAGCAGCCATGTCAGTGTTAATGAGCAGTTCTTC. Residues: CASSHVSVNEQFF.